These 16 T cell receptor beta chains were sequenced from one sample in a study of shared clonotypes between healthy human individuals. Sequencing was performed with immunoSEQ multiplex PCR; in TCRdb, only in-frame clones are kept and a portion is missing. Of about 2 million clones in the sample, 85% to 95% were seen once. As defined, naive CD8 cells were CD45RO-negative and positively selected for CCR7, with terminally differentiated effector memory CD45RA+ cells excluded. The specimen was naive CD8+ T cells sorted from blood. The origin of the receptors is a man aged 18 to 29 in good health.

In DNA, the CDR3 is TGTGCCAGCAGAGAGCATATCCGGGCCGGGATGGGGCTCTACGAGCAGTACTTC. Protein product: CASREHIRAGMGLYEQYF. This rearrangement joins TRBV27 to TRBJ2-7; D could derive from TRBD1 or TRBD2 (5 bases each). The CDR3 spans 18 residues. Trimming took 6 bases from V and 3 from J, leaving 27 bases between them. Germline CDR1 and CDR2: MNHEY and SMNVEV (reference sequence).

The rearrangement uses TRBV29-1 and TRBJ2-3, with 11 bases identical to TRBD2. The CDR3 is made up of 11 amino acids. Germline V gene lookup returns CDR1 SQVTM and CDR2 ANQGSEA. V was clipped by 6 bases and J by 11 bases; unmatched bases: 4. The CDR3 here is CSVRGLAGQYF. CDR3 sequence (DNA): TGCAGCGTAAGAGGACTAGCGGGGCAGTATTTT.

J is TRBJ2-3 and V is TRBV28, with TRBD2 as a possible D gene (6 bases). Between the trimmed V and J ends, which lost 8 bases and 2 bases, there was a span of 14 bases. The CDR3 loop spans 14 amino acids. Per the germline V gene, CDR1 is MDHEN and CDR2 is SYDVKM. CDR3 sequence: CASGWGGNTDTQYF. CDR3 DNA sequence: TGTGCCAGCGGGTGGGGAGGCAACACAGATACGCAGTATTTT.

For the CDR3, the DNA is TGTGCCAGCAGCTTACAGGGACAGGGGTACACCGGGGAGCTGTTTTTT. Translation gives CASSLQGQGYTGELFF. This chain uses TRBV13 with TRBJ2-2, with 10 positions matching TRBD1. The germline V gene encodes CDR1 PRHDT and CDR2 FYEKMQ (reference sequence). J lost 3 bases, V lost 2 bases, and 3 bases had no gene match. The CDR3 runs to 16 residues.

Comments on this clone: This same CDR3 is encoded by further DNA sequences in the sample. The gene calls are TRBV6-5 and TRBJ2-7; perhaps TRBD1 as D (6 bases). V lost 5 bases and J 4 bases, leaving 12 bases between the germline ends. Germline V CDR1 and CDR2: MNHEY, SVGAGI. The CDR3 runs to 13 residues. For the CDR3, the DNA is TGTGCCAGCAGTCCCGGGACAATTTACGAGCAGTACTTC. Its protein is CASSPGTIYEQYF.

This clone is a singleton in its sample. The chain joins TRBV6-7 to TRBJ2-3, with 14 bases identical to TRBD2. TRBV6-7 is identified as an open reading frame with a role that is uncertain. Trimming removed 2 bases from V and 5 bases from J; junction bases left unmatched: 9. The CDR3 is made up of 18 amino acids. The CDR3, as DNA: TGTGCCAGCAGTTACCCCCTGACTAGCGGGAGGGCCGTAGATACGCAGTATTTT. Translated: CASSYPLTSGRAVDTQYF.

The V gene is TRBV2, the J gene TRBJ1-1, with D perhaps matching TRBD1 (5 bases). Per the germline V gene, CDR1 is SNHLY and CDR2 is FYNNEI. The CDR3 consists of 13 residues. Trimming took 0 bases from V and 5 from J, leaving 7 bases between them. The CDR3 bases are TGTGCCAGCAGTGAAGCGCAGGGAACTGAAGCTTTCTTT. It encodes CASSEAQGTEAFF.

The chain uses TRBV27 and TRBJ2-1; 8 bases are shared with TRBD2. The CDR3 loop spans 16 amino acids. Germline assignment: CDR1 MNHEY and CDR2 SMNVEV (reference sequence). Trimming took 7 bases from V and 2 from J; bases not matched to a gene: 10. In DNA, the CDR3 is TGTGCCAGCAATAACGCGGCGGGAGGCCCCTACAATGAGCAGTTCTTC. Translating it yields CASNNAAGGPYNEQFF.

The chain carries TRBV7-9 and TRBJ2-5; D gene uncertain. The V gene lost 4 bases and the J gene lost 5 bases, with 23 bases spanning the gap. This CDR3 region has 17 residues. Germline loops: CDR1 SEHNR, CDR2 FQNEAQ (reference sequence). CDR3 bases: TGTGCCAGCAGCTCAACCTATCGGGCGTCGTCTATTGAGACCCAGTACTTC. It yields the protein CASSSTYRASSIETQYF.

The rearrangement links TRBV7-8 to TRBJ1-2; D remains unclear. The germline gives CDR1 SGHVS, CDR2 FQNEAQ. The CDR3 runs 14 residues. The V and J ends lost 1 base and 3 bases respectively, with 9 bases between them. The CDR3, as DNA: TGTGCCAGCAGCTTAGGCCCGGAAGACTATGGCTACACCTTC. Amino acid sequence: CASSLGPEDYGYTF.

Concerning this clone: Being one base from a much bigger clone, this may be a read error. The chain is built from TRBV5-4 and TRBJ1-1, with unresolved D. The ends were cut back, 0 bases at V and 4 bases at J, with 4 bases in the middle. The CDR3 is made up of 12 amino acids. Looked up from germline, CDR1 is SGHNT and CDR2 is YYREEE (reference sequence). CDR3 amino acids: CASSLGATEAFF. The CDR3 DNA follows: TGTGCCAGCAGCTTGGGGGCCACTGAAGCTTTCTTT.

CDR3 sequence (DNA): TGTGCCACTTCGGGGGGCGAATTCACTGAAGCTTTCTTT. This translates into CATSGGEFTEAFF. The rearrangement joins TRBV6-5 to TRBJ1-1; maybe TRBD1 (6 bases). The CDR3 sequence is 13 residues long. The V gene lost 10 bases and the J gene lost 4 bases, with 16 bases spanning the gap. In germline, CDR1 is MNHEY, CDR2 SVGAGI.

The rearrangement links TRBV27 to TRBJ2-1; D could derive from TRBD1 or TRBD2 (5 bases each). Trimming shortened V by 5 bases and J by 4 bases, and 21 bases separated the two germline ends. This CDR3 has 17 amino acids. In germline, CDR1 is MNHEY, CDR2 SMNVEV (reference sequence). CDR3 in DNA: TGTGCCAGCAGTAACCCTTCACCGGGACCCGGTTACAATGAGCAGTTCTTC. It is translated as CASSNPSPGPGYNEQFF.

This sequence joins TRBV7-9 and TRBJ2-5; the D gene is possibly TRBD1 (6 bases). The V gene lost 5 bases and the J gene lost 0 bases, with 10 bases spanning the gap. The CDR3 is 14 amino acids. The germline gives CDR1 SEHNR, CDR2 FQNEAQ (reference sequence). The CDR3 reads CASSEDRYQETQYF. The CDR3 coding sequence is TGTGCCAGCAGCGAGGACAGATACCAAGAGACCCAGTACTTC.

This sequence joins TRBV4-1 and TRBJ1-2; D is undetermined. Germline CDR1 and CDR2: MGHRA and YSYEKL. Trimming took 4 bases from V and 0 from J, leaving 12 bases between them. CDR3 size: 15 residues. The CDR3 sequence is CASSPREGTNYGYTF. The CDR3 bases are TGCGCCAGCAGCCCCCGTGAAGGGACTAACTATGGCTACACCTTC.

V usage is TRBV13 and J usage is TRBJ2-7; 9 nucleotides agree with TRBD2. The CDR3 consists of 15 residues. V shed 5 bases, J shed 0 bases, and the junction held 5 bases outside the gene matches. Per the germline V gene, CDR1 is PRHDT and CDR2 is FYEKMQ (reference sequence). Here the CDR3 reads CASSPRREGSYEQYF. DNA of the CDR3: TGTGCCAGCAGCCCCAGGCGGGAGGGCTCCTACGAGCAGTACTTC.